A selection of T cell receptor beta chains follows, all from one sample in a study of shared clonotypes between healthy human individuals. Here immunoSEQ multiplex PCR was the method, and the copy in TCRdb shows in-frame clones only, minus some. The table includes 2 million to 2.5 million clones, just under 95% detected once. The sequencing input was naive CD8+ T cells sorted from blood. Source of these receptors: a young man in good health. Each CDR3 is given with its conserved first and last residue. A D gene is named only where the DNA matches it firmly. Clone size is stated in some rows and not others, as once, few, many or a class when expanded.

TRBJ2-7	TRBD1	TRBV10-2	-	TGCGCCAGCAGTGACCCAGGACAGGAGTACGAGCAGTACTTC	CASSDPGQEYEQYF
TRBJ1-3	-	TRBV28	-	TGTGCCAGCAGTTTAGGAGGGACTGGAAACACCATATATTTT	CASSLGGTGNTIYF
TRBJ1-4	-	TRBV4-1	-	TGCGCCAGCAGCCAAGATGAGGGAACGAACGAAAAACTGTTTTTT	CASSQDEGTNEKLFF
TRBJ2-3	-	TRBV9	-	TGTGCCAGCAGCGTGGGGGGAGTTGGTGGCACAGATACGCAGTATTTT	CASSVGGVGGTDTQYF
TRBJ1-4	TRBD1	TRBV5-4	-	TGTGCCAGCAGCTTAGACAGGGGGACTAATGAAAAACTGTTTTTT	CASSLDRGTNEKLFF
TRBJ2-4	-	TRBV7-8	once	TGTGCCAGCAGCTCGGGACTGGTTAAGCTCTTC	CASSSGLVKLF
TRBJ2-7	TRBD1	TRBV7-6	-	TGTGCCAGCAGCTCACCGGGACAGGGGCTCTACGAGCAGTACTTC	CASSSPGQGLYEQYF
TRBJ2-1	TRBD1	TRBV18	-	TGTGCCAGCTCACCACCTGAGACAGGGGCCTACAATGAGCAGTTCTTC	CASSPPETGAYNEQFF
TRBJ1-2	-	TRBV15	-	TGTGCCACCAGCAGAGATTCTTCAGGATTCTATGGCTACACCTTC	CATSRDSSGFYGYTF
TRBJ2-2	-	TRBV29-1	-	TGCAGCGTTGACGGGACATCGAACACCGGGGAGCTGTTTTTT	CSVDGTSNTGELFF
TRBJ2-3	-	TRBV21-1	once	TGTGCCAGCAGCAAAGGACTAGCGGGATCTCTTAGCACAGATACGCAGTATTTT	CASSKGLAGSLSTDTQYF
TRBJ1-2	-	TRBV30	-	TGTGCCTGGCAGTCTGGGGGGTTGAATGGCTACACCTTC	CAWQSGGLNGYTF
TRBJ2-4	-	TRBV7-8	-	TGTGCCAGCAGCCCCCCTTTGGGTCTAGCCAAAAACATTCAGTACTTC	CASSPPLGLAKNIQYF
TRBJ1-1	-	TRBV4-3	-	TGCGCCAGCAGCCAAGATGTGGCAGCCGAAGCTTTCTTT	CASSQDVAAEAFF
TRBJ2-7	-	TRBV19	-	TGTGCCAGTAGTATAACCGCAGGCAGCTACGAGCAGTACTTC	CASSITAGSYEQYF
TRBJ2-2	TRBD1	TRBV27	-	TGTGCCAGCAGCCAGGGGGCAGGGGCCGGGGAGCTGTTTTTT	CASSQGAGAGELFF
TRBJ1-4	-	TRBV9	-	TGTGCCAGCAACGAAGGGCGTACTAATGAAAAACTGTTTTTT	CASNEGRTNEKLFF
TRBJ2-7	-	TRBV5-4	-	TGTGCCAGCAGCTTGGGATCCTCCTACGAGCAGTACTTC	CASSLGSSYEQYF
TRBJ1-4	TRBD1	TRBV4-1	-	TGCGCCAGCAGCCCCCCGGACAGGGAATGGGAAAAACTGTTTTTT	CASSPPDREWEKLFF
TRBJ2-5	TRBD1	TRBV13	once	TGTGCCAGCAGCATGGACAGGGGGGTCGACCAGTACTTC	CASSMDRGVDQYF
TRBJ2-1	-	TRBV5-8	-	TGTGCCAGCAGCTTCGGGGAAAGCTCCTACAATGAGCAGTTCTTC	CASSFGESSYNEQFF
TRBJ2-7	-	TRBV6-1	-	TGTGCCAGCAGTGCGGAGCAGACCCTCTCCTACGAGCAGTACTTC	CASSAEQTLSYEQYF
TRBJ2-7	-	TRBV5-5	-	TGTGCCAGCAGCTTGGAAGCCCCCTACGAGCAGTACTTC	CASSLEAPYEQYF
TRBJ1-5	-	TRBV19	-	TGTGCCAGTAGCCCGGACAGCGGGTGGTACAATCAGCCCCAGCATTTT	CASSPDSGWYNQPQHF
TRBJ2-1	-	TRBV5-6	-	TGTGCCAGCAGCCTATACAATGAGCAGTTCTTC	CASSLYNEQFF
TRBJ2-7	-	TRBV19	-	TGTGCCAGTAGTGTCACAGGGTCATGGTACGAGCAGTACTTC	CASSVTGSWYEQYF
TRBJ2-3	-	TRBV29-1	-	TGCAGCGTTGAAGATCTTAATCAGGTGGGCACAGATACGCAGTATTTT	CSVEDLNQVGTDTQYF
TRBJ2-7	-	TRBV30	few	TGTGCCTGGAGCCGGGGGGCGTACGAGCAGTACTTC	CAWSRGAYEQYF
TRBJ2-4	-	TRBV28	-	TGTGCCAGCAGTCCCCCAGGATTCCAGCTGGTAGCCAAAAACATTCAGTACTTC	CASSPPGFQLVAKNIQYF
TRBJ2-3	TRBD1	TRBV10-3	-	TGTGCCATCAGGGTACAGGGGGCGACAGATACGCAGTATTTT	CAIRVQGATDTQYF
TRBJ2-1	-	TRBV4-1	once	TGCGCCAGCAGCCGTACGGGGGTCCCGGATGAGCAGTTCTTC	CASSRTGVPDEQFF
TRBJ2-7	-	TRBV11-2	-	TGTGCCAGCAGAGGGGCCGGGACTTCCAACTACGAGCAGTACTTC	CASRGAGTSNYEQYF
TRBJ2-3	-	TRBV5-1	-	TGCGCCAGCAGCCCCGGGACTCCCCAACCGTGGGAGACAGATACGCAGTATTTT	CASSPGTPQPWETDTQYF
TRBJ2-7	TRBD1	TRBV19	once	TGTGCCAGCGCCACAACAGGGGCCTACGAGCAGTACTTC	CASATTGAYEQYF
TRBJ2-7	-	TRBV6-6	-	TGTGCCAGCAGTTATACGGACGAGCAGTACTTC	CASSYTDEQYF
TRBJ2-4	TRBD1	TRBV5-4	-	TGTGCCAGCCGGACAGGCGACGGGGTGGACATTCAGTACTTC	CASRTGDGVDIQYF
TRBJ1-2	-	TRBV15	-	TGTGCCACCAGCACCAGGGAGGACGGCTACACCTTC	CATSTREDGYTF
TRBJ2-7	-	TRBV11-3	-	TGTGCCAGCAGCTTAGGGCCGGATGGCGAGCAGTACTTC	CASSLGPDGEQYF
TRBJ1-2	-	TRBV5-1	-	TGCGCCAGCAGCTTAACGGGGGAAAACCCCCATGGCTACACCTTC	CASSLTGENPHGYTF
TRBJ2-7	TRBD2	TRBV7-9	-	TGTGCCAGCGGGTTAAGCGGGAGTGACCACGAGCAGTACTTC	CASGLSGSDHEQYF
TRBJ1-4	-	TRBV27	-	TGTGCCAGCAGCCTATCGTGGGTGGCTAATGAAAAACTGTTTTTT	CASSLSWVANEKLFF
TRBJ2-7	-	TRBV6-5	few	TGTGCCAGCAGTTACTCACAGGACTACGAGCAGTACTTC	CASSYSQDYEQYF
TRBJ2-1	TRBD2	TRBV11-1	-	TGTGCCAGCAGCTTAGATCGCGGGGGGGCATACAATGAGCAGTTCTTC	CASSLDRGGAYNEQFF
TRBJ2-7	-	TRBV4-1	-	TGCGCCAGCAGCCAAGAGCATTATCCCTACGAGCAGTACTTC	CASSQEHYPYEQYF
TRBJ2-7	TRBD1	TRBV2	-	TGTGCCAGAGAATTGATCCAGGGGGACGTCGACGAGCAGTACTTC	CARELIQGDVDEQYF
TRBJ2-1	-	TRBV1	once	TGCACCAGCAGCCAAGCGGCTAGCCCTACCTACAATGAGCAGTTCTTC	CTSSQAASPTYNEQFF
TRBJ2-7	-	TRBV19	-	TGTGCCAGTAGCATAGCGGACTACGAGCAGTACTTC	CASSIADYEQYF
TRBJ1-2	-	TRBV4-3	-	TGCGCCAGCAGCCAAGATATGGACGGAACTAACTATGGCTACACCTTC	CASSQDMDGTNYGYTF